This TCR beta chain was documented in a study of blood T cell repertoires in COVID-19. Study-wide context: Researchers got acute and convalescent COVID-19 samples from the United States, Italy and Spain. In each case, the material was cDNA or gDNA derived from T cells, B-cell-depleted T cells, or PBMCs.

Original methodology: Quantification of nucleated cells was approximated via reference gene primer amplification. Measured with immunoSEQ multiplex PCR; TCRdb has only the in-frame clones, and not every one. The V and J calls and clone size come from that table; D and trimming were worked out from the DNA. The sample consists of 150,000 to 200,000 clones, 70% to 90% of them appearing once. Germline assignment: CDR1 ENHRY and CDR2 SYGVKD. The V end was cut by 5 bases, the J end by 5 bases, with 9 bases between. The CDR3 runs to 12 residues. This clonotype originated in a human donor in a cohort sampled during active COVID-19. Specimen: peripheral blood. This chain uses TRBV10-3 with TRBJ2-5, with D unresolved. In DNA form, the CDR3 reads TGTGCCATCAGTTCCTCGGAGGAGACCCAGTACTTC. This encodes CAISSSEETQYF.